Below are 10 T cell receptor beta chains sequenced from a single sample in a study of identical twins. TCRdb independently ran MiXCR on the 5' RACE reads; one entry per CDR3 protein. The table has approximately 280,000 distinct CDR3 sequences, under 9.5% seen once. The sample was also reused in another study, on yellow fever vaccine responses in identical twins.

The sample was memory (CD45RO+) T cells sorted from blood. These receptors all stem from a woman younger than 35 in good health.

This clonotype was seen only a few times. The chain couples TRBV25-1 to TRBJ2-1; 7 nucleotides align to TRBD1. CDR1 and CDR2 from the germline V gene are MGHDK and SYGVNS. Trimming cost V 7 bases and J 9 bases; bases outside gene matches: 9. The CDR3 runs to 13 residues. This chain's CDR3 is CASTMTGQSEQFF. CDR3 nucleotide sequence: TGTGCCAGCACTATGACAGGGCAGAGTGAGCAGTTCTTC.

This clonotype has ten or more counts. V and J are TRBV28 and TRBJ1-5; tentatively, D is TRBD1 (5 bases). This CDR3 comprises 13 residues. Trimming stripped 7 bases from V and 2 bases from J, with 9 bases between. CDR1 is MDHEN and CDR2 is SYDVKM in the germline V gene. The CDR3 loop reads CASNTGGNQPQHF. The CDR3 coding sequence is TGTGCCAGCAATACAGGTGGCAATCAGCCCCAGCATTTT.

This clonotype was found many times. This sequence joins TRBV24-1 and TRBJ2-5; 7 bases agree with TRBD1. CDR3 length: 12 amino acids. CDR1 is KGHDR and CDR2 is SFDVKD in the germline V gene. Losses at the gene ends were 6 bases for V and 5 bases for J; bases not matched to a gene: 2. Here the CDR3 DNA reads TGTGCCACCAGTAGGGGGCTGGAGACCCAGTACTTC. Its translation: CATSRGLETQYF.

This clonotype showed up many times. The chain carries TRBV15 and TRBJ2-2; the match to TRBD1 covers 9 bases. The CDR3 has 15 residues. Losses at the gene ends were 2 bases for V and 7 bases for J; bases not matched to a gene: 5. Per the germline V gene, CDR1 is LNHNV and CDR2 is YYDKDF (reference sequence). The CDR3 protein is CATSRSGQGSGELFF. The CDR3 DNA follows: TGTGCCACCAGCAGATCGGGACAGGGAAGCGGGGAGCTGTTTTTT.

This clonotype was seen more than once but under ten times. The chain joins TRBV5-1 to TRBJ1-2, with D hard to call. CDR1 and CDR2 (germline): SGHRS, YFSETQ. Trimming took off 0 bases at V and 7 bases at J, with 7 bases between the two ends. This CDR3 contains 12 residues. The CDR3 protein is CASSLDGGGYTF. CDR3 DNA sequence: TGCGCCAGCAGCTTGGACGGTGGTGGCTACACCTTC.

DNA of the CDR3: TGTGCCAGCAGTGATTCCTCGACTAGCGGGGAATCCTACAATGAGCAGTTCTTC. Its translation: CASSDSSTSGESYNEQFF. The V gene is TRBV25-1, the J gene TRBJ2-1; 11 bases are shared with TRBD2. The germline V gene has CDR1 MGHDK and CDR2 SYGVNS. Trimming at V came to 3 bases and at J to 1 base, leaving 8 bases not matched to a gene. This CDR3 has 18 amino acids.

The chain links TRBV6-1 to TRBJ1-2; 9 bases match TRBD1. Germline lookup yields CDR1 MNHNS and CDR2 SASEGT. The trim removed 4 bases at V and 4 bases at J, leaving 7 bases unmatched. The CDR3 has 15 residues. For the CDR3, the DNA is TGTGCCAGCAGTGGACAGGGGGAATGGAGCTATGGCTACACCTTC. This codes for CASSGQGEWSYGYTF.

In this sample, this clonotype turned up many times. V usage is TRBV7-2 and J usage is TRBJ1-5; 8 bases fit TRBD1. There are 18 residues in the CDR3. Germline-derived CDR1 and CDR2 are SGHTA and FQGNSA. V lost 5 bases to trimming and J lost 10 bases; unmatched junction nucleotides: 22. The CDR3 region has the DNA TGTGCCAGCAGCCCTACCGGCTATGGACAGGGAGGTTTTGTACCCCAGCATTTT. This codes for CASSPTGYGQGGFVPQHF. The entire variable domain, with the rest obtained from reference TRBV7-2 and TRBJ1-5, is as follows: GAGVSQSPSNKVTEKGKDVELRCDPISGHTALYWYRQSLGQGLEFLIYFQGNSAPDKSGLPSDRFSAERTGGSVSTLTIQRTQQEDSAVYLCASSPTGYGQGGFVPQHFGDGTRLSIL.

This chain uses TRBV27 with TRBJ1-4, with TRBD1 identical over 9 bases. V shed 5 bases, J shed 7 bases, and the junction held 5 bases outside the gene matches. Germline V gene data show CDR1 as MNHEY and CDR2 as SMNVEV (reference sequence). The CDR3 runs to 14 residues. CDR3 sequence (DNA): TGTGCCAGCAGTACGACAGGGGGGGGTGAAAAACTGTTTTTT. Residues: CASSTTGGGEKLFF. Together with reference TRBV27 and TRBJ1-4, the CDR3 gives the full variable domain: EAQVTQNPRYLITVTGKKLTVTCSQNMNHEYMSWYRQDPGLGLRQIYYSMNVEVTDKGDVPEGYKVSRKEKRNFPLILESPSPNQTSLYFCASSTTGGGEKLFFGSGTQLSVL.

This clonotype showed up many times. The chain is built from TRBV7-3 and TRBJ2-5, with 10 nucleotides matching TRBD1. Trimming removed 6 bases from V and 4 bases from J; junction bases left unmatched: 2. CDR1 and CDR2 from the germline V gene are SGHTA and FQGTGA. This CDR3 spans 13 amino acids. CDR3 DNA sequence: TGTGCCAGCAGTTGGGACAGGGGAGAGACCCAGTACTTC. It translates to CASSWDRGETQYF.